These T cell receptor beta chains were read from a single sample in a study of response to subunit inactivated influenza vaccine. TCRdb reprocessed the RT-PCR reads via MiXCR and lists one record per CDR3 protein. The sample has around 480,000 distinct CDR3 sequences; 16% are singletons. This specimen consisted of CD4+ T cells sorted from PBMCs, obtained roughly 24 months after vaccination. The receptors shown here come from a man aged 50-75 years who received an inactivated influenza vaccine. CDR3s include the opening cysteine and the closing phenylalanine or tryptophan. Not every row has a clone size; where given, it reads once, few, many or a size class.

v_gene	abundance	j_gene	CDR3aa
TRBV7-6	NA	TRBJ2-1	CASRGGLEPYNEQFF
TRBV27	many	TRBJ2-3	CASRRRGITDTQYF
TRBV7-2	few	TRBJ2-5	CASSDRRTLQETQYF
TRBV28	NA	TRBJ2-5	CASSEGHVRTQYF
TRBV12-3/TRBV12-4	NA	TRBJ1-4	CASSFRPHNEKLFF
TRBV5-1	NA	TRBJ1-1	CASSSTLNTEAFF
TRBV5-1	NA	TRBJ1-3	CASSLGQGVGNTIYF
TRBV6-2/TRBV6-3	NA	TRBJ2-7	CASSYIQGLLSYEQYF
TRBV7-9	many	TRBJ1-5	CASSLGDRGGNQPQHF
TRBV7-9	few	TRBJ2-7	CASGGGRVYEQYF
TRBV28	few	TRBJ2-7	CASSRPLLRVAEQYF
TRBV20-1	NA	TRBJ2-7	CSATRELLLEQYF
TRBV20-1	once	TRBJ2-7	CSARGQRYEQYF
TRBV7-2	NA	TRBJ2-1	CASSWTTSGRAGEQFF
TRBV27	few	TRBJ2-2	CASIGREGLNTGELFF
TRBV19	NA	TRBJ2-1	CASHPLRDSVINEQFF
TRBV3-1	few	TRBJ2-3	CASSLAGGFKDTQYF
TRBV4-2	NA	TRBJ2-7	CASSQDYLGEQYF
TRBV5-1	many	TRBJ2-2	CASSSRGSNTGELFF
TRBV28	NA	TRBJ1-2	CASSPSWGYTF
TRBV15	few	TRBJ2-1	CATKLPGGDSYNEQFF
TRBV5-5	few	TRBJ1-2	CASSLEVRVDGYTF
TRBV20-1	few	TRBJ1-1	CSASSRTGRGNTEAFF
TRBV5-1	few	TRBJ2-1	CASSLFSMGVQYNEQFF
TRBV6-6	NA	TRBJ1-5	CASSTSGAQPQHF
TRBV6-2/TRBV6-3	few	TRBJ2-1	CASSYLQGNYNEQFF
TRBV20-1	many	TRBJ2-1	CSARPSTGYNEQFF
TRBV30	NA	TRBJ1-5	CAWSVARTGPQHF
TRBV6-2/TRBV6-3	NA	TRBJ2-2	CASSYSGITGELFF
TRBV7-2	many	TRBJ2-3	CASSRRSSTDTQYF
TRBV2	NA	TRBJ1-3	CASSEASARVDTIYF
TRBV6-2/TRBV6-3	NA	TRBJ2-7	CASRPSLRNSYEQYF
TRBV12-3/TRBV12-4	few	TRBJ1-5	CASSPGPPTQPQHF
TRBV9	few	TRBJ2-5	CASSGGEGSQETQYF
TRBV7-9	NA	TRBJ1-5	CASSAAGGLTNQPQHF
TRBV20-1	many	TRBJ2-5	CSASIGQETQYF
TRBV7-2	NA	TRBJ2-2	CASSAAHRAPGELFF
TRBV28	few	TRBJ2-1	CASEGLHNEQFF
TRBV11-2	many	TRBJ2-5	CASSPLGVGETQYF
TRBV20-1	few	TRBJ2-2	CSARDPGRHWTGELFF
TRBV15	NA	TRBJ2-1	CATSGRAGGNYNEQFF
TRBV12-3/TRBV12-4	few	TRBJ1-1	CASSTGQGVAEAFF
TRBV20-1	few	TRBJ2-1	CSASHRLAGGRNEQFF
TRBV12-3/TRBV12-4	many	TRBJ2-7	CASSFVLADSYEQYF
TRBV7-8	NA	TRBJ1-5	CASSLVNGAQPQHF
TRBV27	NA	TRBJ2-2	CASRPGHLTGELFF
TRBV6-1	NA	TRBJ2-7	CASSQGRTSGGDSYEQYF
TRBV2	few	TRBJ2-7	CASSADGSYEQYF
TRBV12-3/TRBV12-4	NA	TRBJ2-7	CASSNRDSGVYEQYF
TRBV29-1	NA	TRBJ2-3	CSVRQRFTDTQYF
TRBV20-1	NA	TRBJ1-2	CSAIRDFPYGYTF
TRBV7-9	few	TRBJ1-6	CASSSAQGNSPLHF
TRBV10-1	few	TRBJ2-1	CASSLREGWNEQFF
TRBV28	NA	TRBJ1-1	CASRKKGGNTEAFF
TRBV4-1	few	TRBJ1-5	CASSQRLGDSNQPQHF
TRBV7-9	many	TRBJ2-3	CASSFTGYTQYF
TRBV21-1	few	TRBJ2-2	CASSRGFTGDDTGELFF
TRBV28	many	TRBJ1-2	CASSRTTPRQGVGYGYTF
TRBV20-1	NA	TRBJ1-4	CSIGRAGANEKLFF